This TCR beta chain originates from a study of T cells after yellow fever vaccination. Whole-study results and caveats: Once the booster was given, most primary-vaccination clones reappeared, at approximately 97% for CD4 and approximately 88% for CD8.

J lost 8 bases, V lost 2 bases, and 4 bases had no gene match. The CDR3 covers 14 residues. Germline V gives CDR1 SGHDT, CDR2 YYEEEE. A note on this clonotype: No antigen is known for it.

TCRdb fed the 5' RACE reads into MiXCR, producing one record per CDR3 protein. The sample carries 500,000 to 700,000 distinct CDR3 sequences, 15% to 20% recorded once. J is TRBJ2-1 and V is TRBV5-6; TRBD1 matches at 10 bases. This TCR came from a man in his thirties or forties who received the YFV17D yellow fever vaccine. The sequencing here drew on PBMCs, taken 15 days after the yellow fever booster vaccination. The CDR3 nucleotides read TGTGCCAGCAGCTTCCCGACAGGGGGCTATGAGCAGTTCTTC. Amino acid sequence: CASSFPTGGYEQFF.